A selection of T cell receptor beta chains follows, all from one sample in a study of blood T cell repertoires in COVID-19. Profiling relied on immunoSEQ multiplex PCR, and the TCRdb table lists in-frame clones only, not all of them. Of some 180,000 clones in the sample, 70% to 90% are singletons; the top ten hold around 23%. Sequenced: PBMCs or T cells enriched from blood (not recorded which). The receptors originated from a woman in her 40s in a cohort exposed to, infected with or recovered from COVID-19 (not recorded which). CDR3s include the opening cysteine and the closing phenylalanine or tryptophan. The order of the fields is CDR3 length, V gene, D gene, J gene, CDR3 protein. The D gene is left open where the match is weak.

CDR3 length: 17; V gene: TRBV5-6; D gene: TRBD1; J gene: TRBJ2-2; CDR3 protein: CASSLDPPGTGTGELFF
CDR3 length: 15; V gene: TRBV30; D gene: -; J gene: TRBJ1-3; CDR3 protein: CGGNIRPPVGNTIYF
CDR3 length: 15; V gene: TRBV5-1; D gene: TRBD1; J gene: TRBJ2-1; CDR3 protein: CASSPGTGRVGEQFF
CDR3 length: 20; V gene: TRBV14; D gene: TRBD1; J gene: TRBJ2-3; CDR3 protein: CASSQFIGTGGSPWTDTQYF
CDR3 length: 14; V gene: TRBV27; D gene: TRBD2; J gene: TRBJ2-7; CDR3 protein: CASSRGVSSYEQYF
CDR3 length: 13; V gene: TRBV3-1/TRBV3-2; D gene: TRBD1; J gene: TRBJ1-1; CDR3 protein: CASSRQGSTEAFF
CDR3 length: 16; V gene: TRBV7-9; D gene: TRBD2; J gene: TRBJ2-7; CDR3 protein: CASSPGAAGAGNEQYF
CDR3 length: 16; V gene: TRBV5-5; D gene: -; J gene: TRBJ1-5; CDR3 protein: CASSSEGVYSNQPQHF
CDR3 length: 15; V gene: TRBV9; D gene: TRBD2; J gene: TRBJ2-5; CDR3 protein: CASSARTSGRETQYF
CDR3 length: 15; V gene: TRBV27; D gene: TRBD1; J gene: TRBJ1-1; CDR3 protein: CASSPQTGEGTEAFF
CDR3 length: 14; V gene: TRBV11-2; D gene: -; J gene: TRBJ2-5; CDR3 protein: CATLRSRSGETQYF
CDR3 length: 18; V gene: TRBV6-2/TRBV6-3; D gene: -; J gene: TRBJ2-3; CDR3 protein: CASSYELSRPWGTDTQYF
CDR3 length: 13; V gene: TRBV9; D gene: TRBD1; J gene: TRBJ1-1; CDR3 protein: CASSADRGTEAFF
CDR3 length: 15; V gene: TRBV6-5; D gene: TRBD1; J gene: TRBJ1-6; CDR3 protein: CASSYSTGERSPLHF
CDR3 length: 16; V gene: TRBV7-9; D gene: TRBD2; J gene: TRBJ2-1; CDR3 protein: CASSPLAGGPYNEQFF
CDR3 length: 14; V gene: TRBV2; D gene: -; J gene: TRBJ1-2; CDR3 protein: CASSEVAANYGYTF
CDR3 length: 13; V gene: TRBV27; D gene: -; J gene: TRBJ2-1; CDR3 protein: CASRRTADNEQFF
CDR3 length: 15; V gene: TRBV5-1; D gene: TRBD1; J gene: TRBJ2-2; CDR3 protein: CASSEGQGGTGELFF
CDR3 length: 16; V gene: TRBV19; D gene: -; J gene: TRBJ1-1; CDR3 protein: CASSISAGRTNTEAFF
CDR3 length: 15; V gene: TRBV7-2; D gene: -; J gene: TRBJ2-2; CDR3 protein: CASSLSWGVKGELFF
CDR3 length: 14; V gene: TRBV9; D gene: -; J gene: TRBJ1-1; CDR3 protein: CASSPSGGWAEAFF
CDR3 length: 17; V gene: TRBV13; D gene: TRBD2; J gene: TRBJ2-3; CDR3 protein: CASSQTIAGGGTDTQYF
CDR3 length: 16; V gene: TRBV18; D gene: TRBD1; J gene: TRBJ2-7; CDR3 protein: CASSPPDRGSSYEQYF
CDR3 length: 16; V gene: TRBV5-1; D gene: -; J gene: TRBJ1-3; CDR3 protein: CASTPAGVVSGNTIYF
CDR3 length: 15; V gene: TRBV9; D gene: -; J gene: TRBJ1-1; CDR3 protein: CASSPWSGEGTEAFF
CDR3 length: 15; V gene: TRBV14; D gene: TRBD2; J gene: TRBJ2-7; CDR3 protein: CASSRREAPPGEQYF
CDR3 length: 12; V gene: TRBV2; D gene: -; J gene: TRBJ2-7; CDR3 protein: CASTPEGDEQYF
CDR3 length: 14; V gene: TRBV19; D gene: TRBD1; J gene: TRBJ1-1; CDR3 protein: CASRTGHTNTEAFF
CDR3 length: 14; V gene: TRBV7-2; D gene: -; J gene: TRBJ1-6; CDR3 protein: CASSMRRRDSPLHF
CDR3 length: 16; V gene: TRBV19; D gene: -; J gene: TRBJ2-7; CDR3 protein: CASSIDHAALSYEQYF
CDR3 length: 16; V gene: TRBV2; D gene: -; J gene: TRBJ1-5; CDR3 protein: CASSEGPGHNRGAQHF
CDR3 length: 14; V gene: TRBV9; D gene: -; J gene: TRBJ1-1; CDR3 protein: CASSKGQSLTEAFF
CDR3 length: 19; V gene: TRBV12-5; D gene: TRBD1; J gene: TRBJ1-4; CDR3 protein: CASGPDRGNQNSTNEKLFF
CDR3 length: 17; V gene: TRBV30; D gene: TRBD2; J gene: TRBJ2-3; CDR3 protein: CAWSVLGLADSTDTQYF
CDR3 length: 14; V gene: TRBV14; D gene: -; J gene: TRBJ1-2; CDR3 protein: CASSPQGYGYGYTF
CDR3 length: 17; V gene: TRBV5-6; D gene: TRBD2; J gene: TRBJ2-1; CDR3 protein: CASSPGLAGGPYNEQFF
CDR3 length: 17; V gene: TRBV14; D gene: TRBD2; J gene: TRBJ2-5; CDR3 protein: CASSRGFLTSGRETQYF